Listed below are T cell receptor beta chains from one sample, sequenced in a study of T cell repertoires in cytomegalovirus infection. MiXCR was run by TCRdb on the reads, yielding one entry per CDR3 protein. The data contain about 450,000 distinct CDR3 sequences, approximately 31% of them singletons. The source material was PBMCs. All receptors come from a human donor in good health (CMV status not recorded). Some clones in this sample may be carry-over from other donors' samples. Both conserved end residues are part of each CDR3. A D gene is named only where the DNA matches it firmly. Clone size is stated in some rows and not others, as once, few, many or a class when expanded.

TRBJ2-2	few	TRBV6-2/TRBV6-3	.	CASSYSTQGTGELFF	TGTGCCAGCAGTTACTCCACACAGGGCACCGGGGAGCTGTTTTTT
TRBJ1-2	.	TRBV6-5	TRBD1	CASRLDRGLDYGYTF	TGTGCCAGCAGGCTGGACAGGGGGCTGGACTATGGCTACACCTTC
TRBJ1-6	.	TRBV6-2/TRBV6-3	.	CASSYTGEGSPLHF	TGTGCCAGCAGTTACACCGGGGAAGGCTCACCCCTCCACTTT
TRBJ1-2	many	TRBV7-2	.	CASSLGRATVYSGYTF	TGTGCCAGCAGCTTAGGACGGGCCACGGTGTATTCTGGCTACACCTTC
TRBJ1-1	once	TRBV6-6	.	CAISYSSGGLTEAFF	TGTGCCATCAGTTACTCGTCGGGGGGCTTGACTGAAGCTTTCTTT
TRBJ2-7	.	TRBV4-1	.	CASSQGLTYEHYF	TGCGCCAGCAGCCAAGGCTTAACCTACGAGCATTACTTC
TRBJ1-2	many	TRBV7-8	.	CASSLDLGQSNYGYTF	TGTGCCAGCAGCTTAGATTTAGGACAGAGTAACTATGGCTACACCTTC
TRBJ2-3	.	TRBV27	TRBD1	CASSPRDRGRPDTQYF	TGTGCCAGCAGTCCGAGGGACAGGGGGCGCCCAGATACGCAGTATTTT
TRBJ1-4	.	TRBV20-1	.	CSAREGRGREKLFF	TGCAGTGCTAGAGAAGGGAGAGGCCGTGAAAAACTGTTTTTT
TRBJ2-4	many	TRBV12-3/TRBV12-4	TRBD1	CASSRQGAKNIQYF	TGTGCCAGCAGCCGACAGGGAGCCAAAAACATTCAGTACTTC
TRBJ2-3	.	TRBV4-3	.	CASSPGAADSTDTQYF	TGCGCCAGCAGCCCAGGGGCGGCGGATAGCACAGATACGCAGTATTTT
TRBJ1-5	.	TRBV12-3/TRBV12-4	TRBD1	CASGRTGGFQPQHF	TGTGCCAGCGGAAGGACAGGGGGTTTTCAGCCCCAGCATTTT
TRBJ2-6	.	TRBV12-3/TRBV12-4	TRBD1	CASSFRQGDPGANVLTF	TGTGCCAGCAGTTTCCGCCAGGGGGATCCTGGGGCCAACGTCCTGACTTTC
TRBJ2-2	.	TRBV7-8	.	CASTKGGSHTGELCF	TGTGCCAGCACCAAAGGAGGTTCTCACACCGGGGAGCTGTGTTTT
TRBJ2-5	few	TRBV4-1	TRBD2	CASSGRQGTSGGAGQETQYF	TGCGCCAGCAGTGGAAGGCAGGGGACTAGCGGGGGGGCGGGCCAAGAGACCCAGTACTTC
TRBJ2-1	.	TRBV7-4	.	CASSSRLSSYNEQLF	TGTGCCAGCAGCTCCCGACTAAGCTCCTACAATGAGCAGTTATTC
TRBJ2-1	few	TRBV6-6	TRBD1	CASSYSLVPGQGRNEQFF	TGTGCCAGCAGTTACTCGCTCGTTCCGGGACAGGGGAGGAATGAGCAGTTCTTC
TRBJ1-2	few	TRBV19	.	CASEGGGGYTF	TGTGCCAGCGAGGGAGGAGGTGGCTACACCTTC
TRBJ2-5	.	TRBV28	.	CASSFGGQFLQETQYF	TGTGCCAGCAGTTTTGGTGGACAATTCCTTCAAGAGACCCAGTACTTC
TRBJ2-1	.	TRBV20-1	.	CSATSGTGGFF	TGCAGTGCTACCTCCGGGACTGGAGGGTTCTTC
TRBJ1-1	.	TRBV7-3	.	CASSFGAQNTEAFF	TGTGCCAGCAGCTTCGGGGCCCAAAACACTGAAGCTTTCTTT
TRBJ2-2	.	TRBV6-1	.	CASSYSPPARNTGELFF	TGTGCCAGCAGTTACTCCCCACCGGCACGAAACACCGGGGAGCTGTTTTTT
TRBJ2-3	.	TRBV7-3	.	CASSKGLRTDTQYF	TGTGCCAGCAGCAAGGGACTTCGCACAGATACGCAGTATTTT
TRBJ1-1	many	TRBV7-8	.	CASSLYGNTEAFF	TGTGCCAGCAGCCTCTATGGGAACACTGAAGCTTTCTTT
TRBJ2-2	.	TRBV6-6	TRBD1	CASSPLQGDTGELFF	TGTGCCAGCAGCCCACTCCAGGGGGACACCGGGGAGCTGTTTTTT
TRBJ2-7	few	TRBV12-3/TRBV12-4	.	CASSLDPSSYEQYF	TGTGCCAGCAGTTTGGACCCAAGCTCCTACGAGCAGTACTTC
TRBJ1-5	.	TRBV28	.	CASRPDRNNQPQHF	TGTGCCAGCAGACCCGACAGGAACAATCAGCCCCAGCATTTT
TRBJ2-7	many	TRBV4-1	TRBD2	CASSQAGDPRYEQYF	TGCGCCAGCAGCCAGGCGGGAGATCCAAGGTACGAGCAGTACTTC
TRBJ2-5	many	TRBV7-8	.	CASSLAINGKETQYF	TGTGCCAGCAGCTTAGCCATTAACGGCAAAGAGACCCAGTACTTC
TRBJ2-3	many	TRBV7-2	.	CASSFNLGNTDTQYF	TGTGCCAGCAGCTTCAACCTTGGGAACACAGATACGCAGTATTTT
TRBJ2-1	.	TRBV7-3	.	CASSLTPLSNEQFF	TGTGCCAGCAGCTTAACGCCGTTGTCCAATGAGCAGTTCTTC
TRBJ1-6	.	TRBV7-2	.	CASTLGGDLPLHF	TGCGCCAGCACTCTGGGGGGGGACCTACCCCTACACTTT
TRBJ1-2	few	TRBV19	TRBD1	CASSIRLGQDWANYGYTF	TGTGCCAGTAGTATACGCCTCGGACAGGACTGGGCTAACTATGGCTACACCTTC
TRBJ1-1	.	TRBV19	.	CASSIPGKNTEAFF	TGTGCCAGTAGTATTCCCGGGAAGAACACTGAAGCTTTCTTT
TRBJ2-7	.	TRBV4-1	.	CASSPRSGISYEQYF	TGCGCCAGCAGCCCCAGGAGTGGGATCTCCTACGAGCAGTACTTC
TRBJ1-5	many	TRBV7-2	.	CASSLGQGAQPQHF	TGTGCCAGCAGCTTAGGTCAGGGAGCCCAGCCCCAGCATTTT
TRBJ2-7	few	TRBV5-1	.	CASSLVGNEQYF	TGCGCCAGCAGCTTGGTGGGGAACGAGCAGTACTTC
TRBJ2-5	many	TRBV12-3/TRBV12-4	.	CASSFDSGTQYF	TGTGCCAGCAGTTTTGACAGTGGGACCCAGTACTTC
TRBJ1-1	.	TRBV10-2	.	CASSARMNTEAFF	TGCGCCAGCAGTGCACGAATGAACACTGAAGCTTTCTTT
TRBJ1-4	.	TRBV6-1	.	CASSVTGTKTNEKLFF	TGTGCCAGCAGCGTGACCGGGACGAAGACTAATGAAAAACTGTTTTTT
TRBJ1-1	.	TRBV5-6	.	CASLRGGTEAFF	TGTGCCAGCCTCAGGGGTGGTACTGAAGCTTTCTTT
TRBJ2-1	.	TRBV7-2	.	CASSLAREITYNEQFF	TGTGCCAGCAGCTTAGCGCGTGAGATCACCTACAATGAGCAGTTCTTC
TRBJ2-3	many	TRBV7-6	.	CASSLALVDTQYF	TGTGCCAGCAGCTTAGCGCTGGTGGATACGCAGTATTTT
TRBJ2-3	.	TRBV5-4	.	CASSPGVSFGGRTDTQYF	TGTGCCAGCAGCCCCGGAGTGTCTTTCGGGGGGCGGACAGATACGCAGTATTTT
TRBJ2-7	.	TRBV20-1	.	CSSPIPGSTYEQYF	TGCAGTTCCCCGATTCCCGGCAGTACCTACGAGCAGTACTTC
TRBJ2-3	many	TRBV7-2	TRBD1	CASSLPTGADTQYF	TGTGCCAGCAGCTTACCCACAGGGGCGGATACGCAGTATTTT
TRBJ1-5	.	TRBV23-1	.	CASSQSKVTPAQHF	TGCGCCAGCAGTCAATCGAAGGTAACTCCCGCCCAGCATTTT
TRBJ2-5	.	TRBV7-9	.	CASSPKPGASQEPQSF	TGTGCAAGCAGCCCCAAGCCGGGGGCGAGTCAAGAGCCCCAGTCCTTC
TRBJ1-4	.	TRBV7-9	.	CASSLVLGANEKLFF	TGTGCCAGCAGCTTAGTCCTCGGAGCTAATGAAAAACTGTTTTTT
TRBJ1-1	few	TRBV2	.	CASSAQGSVNTEAFF	TGTGCCAGCAGCGCCCAGGGTTCTGTGAACACTGAAGCTTTCTTT
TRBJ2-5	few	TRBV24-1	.	CATSDLSEDQETQYF	TGTGCCACCAGTGATTTGTCAGAAGACCAAGAGACCCAGTACTTC
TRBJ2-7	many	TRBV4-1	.	CASSQDMTRTGATYEQYF	TGCGCCAGCAGCCAAGATATGACCCGGACCGGGGCAACCTACGAGCAGTACTTC
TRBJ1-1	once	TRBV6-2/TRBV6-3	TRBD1	CAGRRGQGTNTEAFF	TGTGCCGGCCGCCGGGGACAGGGAACGAACACTGAAGCTTTCTTT
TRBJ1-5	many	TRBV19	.	CASSATTGLNNQPQHF	TGTGCCAGTAGTGCGACGACAGGTCTGAACAATCAGCCCCAGCATTTT
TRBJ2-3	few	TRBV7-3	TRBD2	CASSQTGGGSDTQYF	TGTGCCAGCAGCCAAACCGGGGGGGGGTCAGATACGCAGTATTTT
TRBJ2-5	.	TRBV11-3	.	CASSPGLQHQETQYF	TGTGCCAGCAGCCCAGGTCTGCAGCACCAAGAGACCCAGTACTTC
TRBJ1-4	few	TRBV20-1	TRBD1	CAGLGGDRGRGKLFF	TGCGCTGGTTTGGGGGGTGACAGGGGGCGAGGAAAACTGTTTTTT
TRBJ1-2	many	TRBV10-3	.	CAISESQISVNYGYTF	TGTGCCATCAGTGAGTCCCAGATTAGTGTCAACTATGGCTACACCTTC